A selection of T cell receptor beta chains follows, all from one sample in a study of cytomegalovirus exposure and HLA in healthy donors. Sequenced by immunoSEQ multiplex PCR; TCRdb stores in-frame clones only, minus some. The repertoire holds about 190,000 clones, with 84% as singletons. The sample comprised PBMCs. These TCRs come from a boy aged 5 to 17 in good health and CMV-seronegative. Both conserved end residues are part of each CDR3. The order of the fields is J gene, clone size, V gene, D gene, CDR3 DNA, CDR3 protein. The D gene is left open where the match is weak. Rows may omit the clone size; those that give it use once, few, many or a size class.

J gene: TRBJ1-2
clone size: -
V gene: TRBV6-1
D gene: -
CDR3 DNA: TGTGCCAGCAGTGTGACATCCAACTATGGCTACACCTTC
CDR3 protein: CASSVTSNYGYTF

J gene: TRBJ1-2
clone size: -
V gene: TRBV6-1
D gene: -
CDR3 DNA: TGTGCCAGCTCAACACAGGTTTACTATGGCTACACCTTC
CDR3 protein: CASSTQVYYGYTF

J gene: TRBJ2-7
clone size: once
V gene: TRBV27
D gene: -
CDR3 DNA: TGTGCCAGCAGTCCCCTGGGGGGGCAATTCTACGAGCAGTACTTC
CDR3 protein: CASSPLGGQFYEQYF

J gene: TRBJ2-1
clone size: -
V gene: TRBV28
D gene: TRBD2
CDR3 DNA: TGTGCCAGCAGTTTGGTAAAGTTAGCGGGAGGCACGTTCTTC
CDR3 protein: CASSLVKLAGGTFF

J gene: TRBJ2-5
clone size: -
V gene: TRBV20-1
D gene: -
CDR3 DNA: TGCAGTGCTCAAAGGGGCGAGACCCAGTACTTC
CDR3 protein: CSAQRGETQYF

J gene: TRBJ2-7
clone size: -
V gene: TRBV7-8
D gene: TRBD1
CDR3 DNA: TGTGCCAGCAGTCTCACAGGGGCCCGGCCCAACTCCTACGAGCAGTACTTC
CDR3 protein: CASSLTGARPNSYEQYF

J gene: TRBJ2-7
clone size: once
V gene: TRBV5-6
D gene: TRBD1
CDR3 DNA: TGTGCCAGCAGCAAGGGACAGGGGGCTTCCTACGAGCAGTACTTC
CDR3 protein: CASSKGQGASYEQYF

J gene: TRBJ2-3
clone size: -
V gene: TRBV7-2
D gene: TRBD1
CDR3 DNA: TGTGCCAGCGGACAGGGAAGCACAGATACGCAGTATTTT
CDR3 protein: CASGQGSTDTQYF

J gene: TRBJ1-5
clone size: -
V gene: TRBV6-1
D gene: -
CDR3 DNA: TGTGCCACCAACCAGGCCCGCAATCAGCCCCAGCATTTT
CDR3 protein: CATNQARNQPQHF

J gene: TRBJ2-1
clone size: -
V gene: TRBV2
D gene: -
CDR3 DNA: TGTGCCAGCAGTGAAGCGTTGGGGGGCAATGAGCAGTTCTTC
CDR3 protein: CASSEALGGNEQFF

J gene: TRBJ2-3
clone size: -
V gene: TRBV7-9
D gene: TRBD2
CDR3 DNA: TGTGCCAGCAGCCCCGGCGGGGGGTTTAGCACAGATACGCAGTATTTT
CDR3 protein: CASSPGGGFSTDTQYF

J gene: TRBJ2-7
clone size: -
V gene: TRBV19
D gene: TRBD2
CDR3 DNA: TGTGCCAGTAGTATGGCCCCCTCGGGAGGCCCCTCCTACGAGCAGTACTTC
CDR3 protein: CASSMAPSGGPSYEQYF

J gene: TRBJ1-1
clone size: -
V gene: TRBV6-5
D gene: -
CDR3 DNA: TGTGCCAGCAGTTCTAGTGAGAGTTTGAACACTGAAGCTTTCTTT
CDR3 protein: CASSSSESLNTEAFF

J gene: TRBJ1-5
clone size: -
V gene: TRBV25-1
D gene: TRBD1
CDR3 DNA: TGTACCAGCAGTCAAGGACAGGGTGATAGTCCGCCCCAGCATTTT
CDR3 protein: CTSSQGQGDSPPQHF

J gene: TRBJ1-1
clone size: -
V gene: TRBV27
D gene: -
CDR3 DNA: TGTGCCAGCAGTCCCCAACAGGGTATAGAAGCTTTCTTT
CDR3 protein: CASSPQQGIEAFF

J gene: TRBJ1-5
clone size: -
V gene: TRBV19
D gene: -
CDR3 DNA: TGTGCCAGTAGTTCTCGGGGGGCTGGCAATCAGCCCCAGCATTTT
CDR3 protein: CASSSRGAGNQPQHF

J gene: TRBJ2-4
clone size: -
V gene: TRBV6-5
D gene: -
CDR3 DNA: TGTGCCAGCAGTTCGAGTGCCCGTCTAGCCAAAAACATTCAGTACTTC
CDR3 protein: CASSSSARLAKNIQYF

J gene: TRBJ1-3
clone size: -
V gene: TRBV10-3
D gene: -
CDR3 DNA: TGTGCCATCAGCGGACAGCAACTACTAGGAAACACCATATATTTT
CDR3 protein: CAISGQQLLGNTIYF

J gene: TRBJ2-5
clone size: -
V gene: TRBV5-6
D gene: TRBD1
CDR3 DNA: TGTGCCAGCACCCCGGACAGGGATTACCAAGAGACCCAGTACTTC
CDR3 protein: CASTPDRDYQETQYF

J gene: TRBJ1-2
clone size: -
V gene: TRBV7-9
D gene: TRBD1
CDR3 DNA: TGTGCCAGCAGCTCGTTCGAGGGGGCGAATCTTTATGGCTACACCTTC
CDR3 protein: CASSSFEGANLYGYTF

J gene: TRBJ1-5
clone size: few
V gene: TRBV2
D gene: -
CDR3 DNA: TGTGCCAGCAGTGCTGAGGGACTACAGCCCCAGCATTTT
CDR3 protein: CASSAEGLQPQHF

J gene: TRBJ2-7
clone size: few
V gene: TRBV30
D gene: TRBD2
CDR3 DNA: TGTGCCTGGAGTGGTTATAGCGGGAGGATCTACGAGCAGTACTTC
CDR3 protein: CAWSGYSGRIYEQYF

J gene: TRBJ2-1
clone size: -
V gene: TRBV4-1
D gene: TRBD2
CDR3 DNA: TGCGCCAGCAGCCAACTGGGACTAGCGTACAATGAGCAGTTCTTC
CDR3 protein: CASSQLGLAYNEQFF

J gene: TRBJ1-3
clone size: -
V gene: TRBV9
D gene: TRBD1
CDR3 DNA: TGTGCCAGCAGCGTAGGAGGACAGGGCTCCGGAAACACCATATATTTT
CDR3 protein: CASSVGGQGSGNTIYF

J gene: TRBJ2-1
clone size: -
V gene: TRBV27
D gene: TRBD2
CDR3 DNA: TGTGCCAGCACCCCGACTAGCGGGAGGAGCTACAATGAGCAGTTCTTC
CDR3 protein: CASTPTSGRSYNEQFF

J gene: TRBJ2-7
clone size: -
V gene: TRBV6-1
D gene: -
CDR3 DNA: TGTGCCAGCAGTGAAGCCCCAGGGTATAGCTCCTACGAGCAGTACTTC
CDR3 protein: CASSEAPGYSSYEQYF

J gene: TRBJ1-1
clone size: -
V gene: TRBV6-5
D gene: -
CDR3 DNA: TGTGCCAGCAGTTACCGGTTGAACACTGAAGCTTTCTTT
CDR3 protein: CASSYRLNTEAFF

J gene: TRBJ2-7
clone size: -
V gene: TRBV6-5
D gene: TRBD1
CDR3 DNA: TGTGCCAGCAGTTACGGGACAGGGACCGAGCAGTACTTC
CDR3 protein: CASSYGTGTEQYF

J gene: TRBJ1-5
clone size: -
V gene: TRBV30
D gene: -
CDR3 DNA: TGTGCCTGGAGTCATGGACAGAACAATCAGCCCCAGCATTTT
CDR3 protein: CAWSHGQNNQPQHF

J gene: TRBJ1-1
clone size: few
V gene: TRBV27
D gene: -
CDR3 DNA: TGTGCCAGCAGTTTATCTCCCCACGGGAACACTGAAGCTTTCTTT
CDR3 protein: CASSLSPHGNTEAFF

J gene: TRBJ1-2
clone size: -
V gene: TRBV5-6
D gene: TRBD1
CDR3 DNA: TGTGCCAGCAATACAGGGGGCATAAACTATGGCTACACCTTC
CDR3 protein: CASNTGGINYGYTF

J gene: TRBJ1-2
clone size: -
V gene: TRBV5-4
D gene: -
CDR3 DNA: TGTGCCAGCAGGAGGGAGGTGGTTTCGTATGGCTACACCTTC
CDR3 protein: CASRREVVSYGYTF

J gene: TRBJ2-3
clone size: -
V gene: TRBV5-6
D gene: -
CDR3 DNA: TGTGCCAGCAGACCGGGAGTTAGCACAGATACGCAGTATTTT
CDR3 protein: CASRPGVSTDTQYF

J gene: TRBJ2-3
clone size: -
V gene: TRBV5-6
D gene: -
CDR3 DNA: TGTGCCAGCAGCCCGACACCCCCCCGCAGGGCCGCAGATACGCAGTATTTT
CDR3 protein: CASSPTPPRRAADTQYF

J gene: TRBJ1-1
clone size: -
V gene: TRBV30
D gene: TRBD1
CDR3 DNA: TGTGCCTGGAGTGGGACAGGGGAAACTGAAGCTTTCTTT
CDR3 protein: CAWSGTGETEAFF

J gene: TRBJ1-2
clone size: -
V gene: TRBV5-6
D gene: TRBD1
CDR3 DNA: TGTGCCAGCAGCTTGGTTTGGGGGTCAGGGGGCCGTGGCTACACCTTC
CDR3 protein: CASSLVWGSGGRGYTF

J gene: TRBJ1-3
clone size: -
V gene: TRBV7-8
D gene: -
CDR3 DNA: TGTGCCAGCAGCCTTCTTTTACGTCAGGGAATCTCTGGAAACACCATATATTTT
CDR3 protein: CASSLLLRQGISGNTIYF

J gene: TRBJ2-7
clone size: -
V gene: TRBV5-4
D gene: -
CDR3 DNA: TGTGCCAGCAGCTCGCGGGGACAGAACTACGAGCAGTACTTC
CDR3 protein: CASSSRGQNYEQYF

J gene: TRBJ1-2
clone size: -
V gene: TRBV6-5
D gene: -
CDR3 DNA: TGTGCCAGCACTAGTGACGGGACTTATGGCTACACCTTC
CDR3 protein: CASTSDGTYGYTF

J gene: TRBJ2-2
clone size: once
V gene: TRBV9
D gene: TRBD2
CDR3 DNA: TGTGCCAGCAGCGTAGCTCCTAGGACTAGTAGCACCGGGGAGCTGTTTTTT
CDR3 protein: CASSVAPRTSSTGELFF

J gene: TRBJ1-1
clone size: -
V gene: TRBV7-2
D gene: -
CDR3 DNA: TGTGCCAGCAGCTGGACAAGTGACACTGAAGCTTTCTTT
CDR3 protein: CASSWTSDTEAFF

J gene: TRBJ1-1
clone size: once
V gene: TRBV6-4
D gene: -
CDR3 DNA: TGTGCCAGCAGTGAAGGGACATACAACACTGAAGCTTTCTTT
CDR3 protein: CASSEGTYNTEAFF

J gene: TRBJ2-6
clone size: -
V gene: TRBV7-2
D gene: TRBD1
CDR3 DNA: TGTGCCAGCAGCTCAGAGAGGGGGCACCTGTTCTCTGGGGCCAACGTCCTGACTTTC
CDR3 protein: CASSSERGHLFSGANVLTF

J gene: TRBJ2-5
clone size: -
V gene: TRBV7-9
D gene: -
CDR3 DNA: TGTGCCAGCAGCTTATCGGTGGGGGCCCAAGAGACCCAGTACTTC
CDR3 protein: CASSLSVGAQETQYF

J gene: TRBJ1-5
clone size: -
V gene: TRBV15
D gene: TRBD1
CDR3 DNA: TGTGCCACCAGCACGGGGGGACAGGGATTAGGTCGTGAGCGGCATTTT
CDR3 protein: CATSTGGQGLGRERHF

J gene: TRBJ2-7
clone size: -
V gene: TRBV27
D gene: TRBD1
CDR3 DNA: TGTGCCAGCAGGGACAGGCGCCTATCCCACGAGCAGTACTTC
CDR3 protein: CASRDRRLSHEQYF

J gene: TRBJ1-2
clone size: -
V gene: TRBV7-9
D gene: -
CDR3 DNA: TGTGCCAGCAGCTTAAATCATCAGGGCCCCTTCACCTTC
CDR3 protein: CASSLNHQGPFTF

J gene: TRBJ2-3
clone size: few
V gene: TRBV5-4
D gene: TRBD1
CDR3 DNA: TGTGCCAGCAGCTTGGATATAGCTCCGACAGGGGGCACAGATACGCAGTATTTT
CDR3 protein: CASSLDIAPTGGTDTQYF

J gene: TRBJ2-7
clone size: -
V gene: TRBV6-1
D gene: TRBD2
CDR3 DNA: TGTGCCATTTCGATAGCGGGAGCCTACGAGCAGTACTTC
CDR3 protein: CAISIAGAYEQYF

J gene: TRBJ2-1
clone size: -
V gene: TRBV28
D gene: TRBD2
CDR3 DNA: TGTGCCAGCAGTTTATCGTCGCTAGCGGGGGCCTACAATGAGCAGTTCTTC
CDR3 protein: CASSLSSLAGAYNEQFF

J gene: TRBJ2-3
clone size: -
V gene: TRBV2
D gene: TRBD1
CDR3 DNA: TGTGGGTCGACAGGGGGCACAGATACGCAGTATTTT
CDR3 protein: CGSTGGTDTQYF

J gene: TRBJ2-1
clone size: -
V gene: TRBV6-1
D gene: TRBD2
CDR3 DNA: TGTGCCAGCAGTGAATGGGCGGGAGGGCCCCCCTACAATGAGCAGTTCTTC
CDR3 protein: CASSEWAGGPPYNEQFF

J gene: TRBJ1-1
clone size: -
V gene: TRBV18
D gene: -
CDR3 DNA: TGTGCCAGCTCACCACCGCGGGGCTGGAACACTGAAGCTTTCTTT
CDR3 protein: CASSPPRGWNTEAFF

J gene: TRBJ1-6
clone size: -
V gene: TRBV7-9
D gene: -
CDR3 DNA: TGTGCCAGCAGCTCCACTTTACAGAAGTCTAATTCACCCCTCCACTTT
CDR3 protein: CASSSTLQKSNSPLHF

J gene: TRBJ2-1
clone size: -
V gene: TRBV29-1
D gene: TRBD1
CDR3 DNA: TGCAGCGTTCACGGGACAGCTATGTACAATGAGCAGTTCTTC
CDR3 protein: CSVHGTAMYNEQFF